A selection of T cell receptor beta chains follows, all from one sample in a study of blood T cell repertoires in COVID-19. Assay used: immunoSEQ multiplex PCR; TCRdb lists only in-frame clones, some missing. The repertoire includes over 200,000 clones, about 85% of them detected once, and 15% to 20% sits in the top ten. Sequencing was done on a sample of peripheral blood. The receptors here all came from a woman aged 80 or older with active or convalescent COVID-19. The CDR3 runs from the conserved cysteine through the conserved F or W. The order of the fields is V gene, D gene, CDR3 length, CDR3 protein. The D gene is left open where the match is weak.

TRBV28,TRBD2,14,CASSRTSGGYEQYF
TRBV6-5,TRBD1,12,CAARDRNYEQYF
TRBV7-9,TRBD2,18,CASRPVGLAGVAKNIQYF
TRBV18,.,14,CASSPSGSTDTQYF
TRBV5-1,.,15,CASRLSTGEIGELFF
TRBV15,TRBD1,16,CATSKGTAESAYGYTF
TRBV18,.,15,CASSPYATGTDTQYF
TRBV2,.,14,CASSDGGEGEKLFF
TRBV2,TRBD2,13,CASHRGGSYEQYF
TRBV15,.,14,CATSRYLARGELFF
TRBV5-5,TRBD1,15,CASSRRVDRVETQYF
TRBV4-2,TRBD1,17,CASSQTGTGGVNTEAFF
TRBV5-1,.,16,CASSVAPRVGTGELFF
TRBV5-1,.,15,CASSLVGSAYNEQFF
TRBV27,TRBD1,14,CASRYRDRDDGYTF
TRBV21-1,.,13,CASPNDKDTEAFF
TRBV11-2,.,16,CASSSLQGFKGYGYTF
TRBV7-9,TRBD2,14,CATETSGTYNEQFF
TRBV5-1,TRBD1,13,CASSLDRGDTIYF
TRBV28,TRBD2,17,CASSPRGLLAGGETQYF
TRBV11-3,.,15,CASSLGGHSYNEQFF
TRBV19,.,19,CASSIDKELSLSGANVLTF
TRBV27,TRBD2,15,CASSSWTSGKDTQYF
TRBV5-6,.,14,CASSTQGTAYEQYF
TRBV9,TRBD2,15,CASSVGLADSYEQYF
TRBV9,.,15,CASSVEAEAYNEQFF
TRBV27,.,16,CASSFWASGGDYGYTF
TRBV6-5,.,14,CASSYGQFNQPQHF
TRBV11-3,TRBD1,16,CASSLGVQGANYGYTF
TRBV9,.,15,CASSPLTSSYNEQFF
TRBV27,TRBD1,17,CASRKDSGTGIYRELFF
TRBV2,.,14,CASSEDTRAAGYTF
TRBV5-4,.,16,CASSLVGAGTNEKLFF
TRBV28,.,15,CASSSEGLGNQPQHF
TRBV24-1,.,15,CATSDPLTGSYEQFF
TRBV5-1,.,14,CASIPGHATGELFF
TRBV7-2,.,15,CASRGPGEGAGELFF
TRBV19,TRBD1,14,CASSTGTGNYEQYF
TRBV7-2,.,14,CASSVGNNNQPQHF
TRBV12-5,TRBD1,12,CASGWDSPGYTF
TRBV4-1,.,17,CASSQDLNRVGNTEAFF
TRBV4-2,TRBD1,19,CASSQALTLTGGDDQPQHF
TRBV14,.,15,CASSRRGPSTDTQYF
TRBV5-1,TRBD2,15,CASASGLGATDTQYF
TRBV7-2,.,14,CASSSYRGTGELFF
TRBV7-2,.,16,CASSLALLQAYTEAFF
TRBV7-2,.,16,CASSLFSASAFYEQYF
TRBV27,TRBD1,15,CASSSPTGSGNTIYF
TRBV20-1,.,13,CSAGAGDSYEQYF
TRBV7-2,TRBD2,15,CASSSPGLANNEQFF
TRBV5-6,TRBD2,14,CASSSTREGETQYF
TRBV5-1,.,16,CASSFVTGSSSYEQYF
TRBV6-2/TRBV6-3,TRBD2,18,CASSLRWTSGKGTDTQYF
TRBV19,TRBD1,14,CASSIAEGADEQYF